Listed here are 25 T cell receptor beta chains from one sample, sequenced in a study of early T cells in non-severe SARS-CoV-2 infection (dated by TCRdb to 2020 to 2022). Library preparation used 5' RACE. The sequencer listed for this sample is NextSeq 500. In-frame beta chains were kept once TCRdb had trimmed the public reads at Q25 with fastp and called clones with MiXCR. CDR3 protein duplicates are merged, each entry listing the most common genes and DNA. The sample includes approximately 98,000 distinct CDR3 sequences, with 9% to 14% observed a single time. The ten top clones hold less than 3.5% of the sample. Specimen: whole blood. These receptors originate from an adult who was a healthcare worker with PCR-confirmed SARS-CoV-2 infection or an uninfected control (not recorded which).

In this sample, this clonotype turned up a few times. The chain recombines TRBV7-9 with TRBJ2-2, with D perhaps matching TRBD2 (5 bases). The V end lost 6 bases, the J end lost 3 bases, and 11 bases lay between the germline ends. The CDR3 contains 14 residues. CDR1 is SEHNR, CDR2 FQNEAQ, per germline (reference sequence). The CDR3 nucleotides are TGTGCCAGCAGGATCGGGGATCACACCGGGGAGCTGTTTTTT. Translated, it gives CASRIGDHTGELFF.

The chain uses TRBV7-9 and TRBJ2-1, with D possibly matching TRBD2 (6 bases). The CDR3 has 16 amino acids. Per the germline V gene, CDR1 is SEHNR and CDR2 is FQNEAQ (reference sequence). The V end was cut by 4 bases, the J end by 3 bases, with 16 bases between. CDR3 loop: CASSSLWLANYNEQFF. The CDR3 region has the DNA TGTGCCAGCAGCTCCCTCTGGCTAGCGAACTACAATGAGCAGTTCTTC.

In its sample, this clonotype was seen many times. V and J are TRBV28 and TRBJ2-7; tentatively, D is TRBD1 (6 bases). The CDR3 is made up of 14 amino acids. V dropped 4 bases and J dropped 9 bases, with 19 bases sitting between them. Germline lookup yields CDR1 MDHEN and CDR2 SYDVKM. DNA of the CDR3: TGTGCCAGCAGTTCACAGGGTTCTTTGATGGTGCAGTACTTC. Translation: CASSSQGSLMVQYF.

V usage is TRBV2 and J usage is TRBJ1-5; D gene unclear. Per germline, CDR1 SNHLY and CDR2 FYNNEI. The CDR3 runs to 13 residues. The V end lost 6 bases, the J end lost 2 bases, and 8 bases lay between the germline ends. CDR3 loop: CASRLVGNQPQHF. The CDR3 nucleotides are TGTGCCAGCAGACTAGTGGGCAATCAGCCCCAGCATTTT.

This chain links TRBV12-3 or TRBV12-4 with TRBJ1-2; D unclear. V was shortened by 2 bases and J by 4 bases, with 14 bases between the two germline ends. The CDR3 is 15 residues long. CDR3 region: CASSLRGDGPYGYTF. The CDR3 DNA follows: TGTGCCAGCAGTTTACGCGGAGACGGACCCTATGGCTACACCTTC.

This clonotype occurred a few times. The rearrangement uses TRBV29-1 and TRBJ2-7, with a tentative D call TRBD2 (5 bases). V lost 1 base and J lost 7, with 14 bases in between. Germline CDR1 is SQVTM and CDR2 is ANQGSEA. The CDR3 loop spans 13 amino acids. As DNA, the CDR3 is TGCAGCGTTGAAGTAGGCGGACTGGGGGAGCAGTACTTC. Its translation is CSVEVGGLGEQYF.

This clonotype showed up just a few times. V gene TRBV5-1 combines with J gene TRBJ2-1; 7 bases align to TRBD2. With V trimmed by 4 bases and J by 5 bases, 12 bases remained unmatched. This CDR3 is built from 16 residues. CDR1 is SGHRS, CDR2 YFSETQ, per germline. For the CDR3, the DNA is TGCGCCAGCAGCGCGGGACTATGGCGGGAGAACAATGAGCAGTTCTTC. It encodes CASSAGLWRENNEQFF.

This clonotype was seen many times. This chain joins TRBV10-3 and TRBJ1-4, with 8 bases lining up with TRBD1. From germline, CDR1 is ENHRY and CDR2 SYGVKD. V shed 6 bases and J 6 bases; nucleotides not matched to a gene: 6. CDR3 length: 14 residues. DNA for the CDR3: TGTGCCATCAGATCGGACAGGGACGATGAAAAACTGTTTTTT. The encoded protein is CAIRSDRDDEKLFF.

V is TRBV25-1 and J is TRBJ2-5, with a weak D call TRBD1 (8 bases). The V gene lost 2 bases and the J gene lost 5 bases, with 18 bases spanning the gap. This CDR3 is built from 16 residues. CDR1 is MGHDK, CDR2 SYGVNS, per germline. The CDR3 nucleotides are TGTGCCAGCAGTGAAGGGTACAGGGGGGGGAAGGAGACCCAGTACTTC. It is translated as CASSEGYRGGKETQYF. The full variable domain, rest sourced from reference TRBV25-1 and TRBJ2-5, is EADIYQTPRYLVIGTGKKITLECSQTMGHDKMYWYQQDPGMELHLIHYSYGVNSTEKGDLSSESTVSRIRTEHFPLTLESARPSHTSQYLCASSEGYRGGKETQYFGPGTRLLVL.

In this sample, this clonotype turned up a few times. The genes are TRBV29-1 and TRBJ2-5; D is possibly TRBD1 (5 bases). This CDR3 contains 13 residues. V dropped 3 bases and J dropped 4 bases, with 12 bases sitting between them. CDR1 is SQVTM and CDR2 is ANQGSEA in the germline V gene. CDR3 DNA sequence: TGCAGCGTTGACTGGGGCCTCCCAGAGACCCAGTACTTC. Protein product: CSVDWGLPETQYF.

This clonotype was seen at least ten times. This chain links TRBV7-2 with TRBJ2-1; 7 bases line up with TRBD2. The junction had 10 bases not matched to a gene; V was cut back by 6 bases and J by 2 bases. Germline loops: CDR1 SGHTA, CDR2 FQGNSA. The CDR3 sequence is 16 residues long. This CDR3 is CASSPTSSGPYNEQFF. In DNA form, the CDR3 reads TGTGCCAGCAGTCCCACCAGTAGCGGGCCCTACAATGAGCAGTTCTTC.

The V and J genes are TRBV12-3 or TRBV12-4 and TRBJ2-7, with D uncertain. This CDR3 region has 11 residues. Trimming shortened V by 6 bases and J by 6 bases, and 9 bases separated the two germline ends. This CDR3 is CASSPSAEQYF. The CDR3, as DNA: TGTGCCAGCAGCCCTTCGGCCGAGCAGTACTTC.

This clonotype was seen many times. V usage is TRBV20-1 and J usage is TRBJ1-1, with 7 bases fitting TRBD1. Germline assignment: CDR1 DFQATT and CDR2 SNEGSKA (reference sequence). Trimming at V came to 6 bases and at J to 4 bases, leaving 8 bases not matched to a gene. The CDR3 has 13 amino acids. The CDR3 is CSASTGVFTEAFF. The CDR3 DNA sequence: TGCAGTGCCTCCACAGGGGTTTTCACTGAAGCTTTCTTT.

This clonotype has at least ten counts. V usage is TRBV30 and J usage is TRBJ1-4; no reliable D call. V dropped 2 bases and J dropped 8 bases, with 9 bases sitting between them. The CDR3 has 12 amino acids. Germline CDR1 reads GTSNPN; CDR2 reads SVGIG (reference sequence). The CDR3 sequence: CAWSHSGEKLFF. DNA for the CDR3: TGTGCCTGGAGTCACAGCGGGGAAAAACTGTTTTTT.

This clonotype was seen ten or more times. The rearrangement links TRBV25-1 to TRBJ1-5; the D is unclear. The V end lost 1 base, the J end lost 2 bases, and 3 bases lay between the germline ends. The length of the CDR3 is 13 residues. Germline assignment: CDR1 MGHDK and CDR2 SYGVNS. CDR3 amino acids: CASSEWGNQPQHF. The CDR3 nucleotides read TGTGCCAGCAGTGAATGGGGCAATCAGCCCCAGCATTTT.

This clonotype was seen more than once but under ten times. The genes are TRBV11-1 and TRBJ1-1, with 7 bases that match TRBD1. V lost 5 bases and J lost 0; bases outside the gene matches: 6. Germline lookup yields CDR1 SGHAT and CDR2 FQDESV (reference sequence). The length of the CDR3 is 15 residues. CDR3 nucleotides: TGTGCCAGCAGCGAAGGGACAGACATGAACACTGAAGCTTTCTTT. Translated, it gives CASSEGTDMNTEAFF.

This clonotype was recorded many times. The genes are TRBV6-6 and TRBJ2-7; unclear D gene. V shed 0 bases and J shed 3 bases, with 6 bases lying between them. The CDR3 runs to 13 residues. Germline-derived CDR1 and CDR2 are MNHNY and SVGAGI (reference sequence). CDR3 sequence (DNA): TGTGCCAGCAGTTACTCGCCCAGCTACGAGCAGTACTTC. This gives the protein CASSYSPSYEQYF.

The chain recombines TRBV28 with TRBJ1-6, with a weak D call TRBD1 (5 bases). Trimming pared 4 bases from V and 7 bases from J, leaving 14 bases between. Germline V gene data show CDR1 as MDHEN and CDR2 as SYDVKM. The CDR3 length is 15 residues. The CDR3 bases are TGTGCCAGCAGTTCTCAGGGATTAGACAATTCACCCCTCCACTTT. Protein product: CASSSQGLDNSPLHF.

This chain connects TRBV28 to TRBJ1-5; 7 bases align to TRBD1. There are 13 residues in the CDR3. Trimming removed 4 bases from V and 8 bases from J; junction bases left unmatched: 5. Germline V gives CDR1 MDHEN, CDR2 SYDVKM. CDR3 sequence reads: CASSSGGKEPQHF. The CDR3 DNA reads TGTGCCAGCAGTTCAGGGGGGAAGGAGCCCCAGCATTTT.

This chain uses TRBV6-6 with TRBJ2-7; TRBD1 aligns across 7 bases. After removal of 4 bases from V and 7 bases from J, the junction contained 10 bases not matched to a gene. The germline gives CDR1 MNHNY, CDR2 SVGAGI (reference sequence). The CDR3 is 14 amino acids. CDR3 nucleotides: TGTGCCAGCAGTTCCCGACAGGGACCCCAGGAGCAGTACTTC. This gives the protein CASSSRQGPQEQYF.

This clonotype was recorded at least ten times. This rearrangement joins TRBV29-1 to TRBJ2-1; possible D gene TRBD1, 5 bases. The CDR3 covers 14 residues. CDR1 SQVTM and CDR2 ANQGSEA come from the germline V gene. Trimming took 6 bases from V and 6 from J, leaving 18 bases between them. The CDR3 reads CSVVRGRLVNEQFF. DNA of the CDR3: TGCAGCGTCGTAAGGGGTCGATTGGTCAATGAGCAGTTCTTC.

There are a few counts of this clonotype. This rearrangement joins TRBV30 to TRBJ1-6; no reliable D call. V dropped 2 bases and J dropped 6 bases, with 8 bases sitting between them. CDR1 GTSNPN and CDR2 SVGIG come from the germline V gene (reference sequence). The CDR3 loop spans 13 amino acids. CDR3 DNA: TGTGCCTGGAGTCCGAACCCTAATTCACCCCTCCACTTT. Translation: CAWSPNPNSPLHF.

The gene calls are TRBV30 and TRBJ2-1; possibly TRBD2 for D (5 bases). The CDR3 sequence is 15 residues long. Trimming shortened V by 0 bases and J by 8 bases, and 17 bases separated the two germline ends. From germline, CDR1 is GTSNPN and CDR2 SVGIG (reference sequence). The CDR3 region has the DNA TGTGCCTGGAGTGTAAGCGGTGGGCCTGCAGATGAGCAGTTCTTC. It is translated as CAWSVSGGPADEQFF.

The CDR3 coding sequence is TGTGCCAGCAGCTGGGGACAGGAAAATTACGAGCAGTACTTC. Encoded protein: CASSWGQENYEQYF. The chain combines TRBV5-4 with TRBJ2-7; TRBD1 aligns across 8 bases. Germline assignment: CDR1 SGHNT and CDR2 YYREEE (reference sequence). This CDR3 region has 14 residues. The ends lost 3 bases at V and 4 bases at J; junction bases unmatched: 6.

A few counts support this clonotype. The rearrangement links TRBV5-1 to TRBJ2-1; TRBD1 aligns across 9 bases. Germline lookup yields CDR1 SGHRS and CDR2 YFSETQ. The CDR3 extends over 12 amino acids. The ends lost 4 bases at V and 11 bases at J; junction bases unmatched: 4. CDR3: CASSPGQGKQFF. As DNA, the CDR3 is TGCGCCAGCAGCCCCGGACAGGGGAAGCAGTTCTTC.